The subject of this entry is one TCR beta chain. This sample is part of a study of blood T cell repertoires in COVID-19. In the study overall: Specimens from acute and convalescent COVID-19 originated in the United States, Italy and Spain.

Participants came from about two dozen US areas, aged roughly 18 to 95 years. Participants' reported clinical history set cohort assignment. As handled by the study authors: Nucleated cell number was recorded as an estimate derived from reference gene primer amplification. Here immunoSEQ multiplex PCR was the method, and the copy in TCRdb shows in-frame clones only, minus some. V, J and clone size are those of that table, while D and trimming were read from the DNA. Among approximately 290,000 clones listed, around 90% were seen once. Sequencing input: PBMCs or T cells enriched from blood (not recorded which). This clonotype originated in a woman under 40 who had recovered from COVID-19.

DNA of the CDR3: TGTGCCAGCAGCGTAGAGACTGCTGGAAACACCATATATTTT. It encodes CASSVETAGNTIYF. This chain uses TRBV9 with TRBJ1-3; D not resolved. Trimming left V 0 bases short and J 2 bases short, with 6 bases between. The V gene's germline CDR1 is SGDLS and CDR2 YYNGEE. The CDR3 has 14 amino acids.